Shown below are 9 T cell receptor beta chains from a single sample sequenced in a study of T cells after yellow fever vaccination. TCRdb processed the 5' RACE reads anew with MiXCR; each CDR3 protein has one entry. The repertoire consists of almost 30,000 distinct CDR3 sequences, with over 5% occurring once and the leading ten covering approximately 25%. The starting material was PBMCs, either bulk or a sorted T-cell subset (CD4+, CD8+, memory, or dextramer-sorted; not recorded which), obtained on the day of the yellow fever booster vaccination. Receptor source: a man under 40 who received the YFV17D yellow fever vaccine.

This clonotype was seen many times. For the CDR3, the DNA is TGTGCCAGCATCCGGGCTGGAACAGATACGCAGTATTTT. It codes for CASIRAGTDTQYF. J is TRBJ2-3 and V is TRBV7-2, with D uncertain. Germline-derived CDR1 and CDR2 are SGHTA and FQGNSA. The length of the CDR3 is 13 residues. V was cut by 7 bases and J by 3 bases, with 11 bases left in between.

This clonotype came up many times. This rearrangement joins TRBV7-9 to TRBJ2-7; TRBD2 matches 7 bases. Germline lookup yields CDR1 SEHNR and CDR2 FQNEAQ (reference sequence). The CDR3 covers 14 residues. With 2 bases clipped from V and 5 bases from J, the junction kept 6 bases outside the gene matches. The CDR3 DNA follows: TGTGCCAGCAGCTTATCCGGGACTACCAACGAGCAGTACTTC. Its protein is CASSLSGTTNEQYF.

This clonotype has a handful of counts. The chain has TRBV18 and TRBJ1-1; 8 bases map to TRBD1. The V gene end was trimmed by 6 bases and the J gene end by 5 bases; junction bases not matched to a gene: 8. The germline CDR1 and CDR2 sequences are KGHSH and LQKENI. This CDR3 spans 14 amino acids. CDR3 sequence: CASSYDRGSTEAFF. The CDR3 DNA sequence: TGTGCCAGCTCTTACGACAGGGGTAGTACTGAAGCTTTCTTT.

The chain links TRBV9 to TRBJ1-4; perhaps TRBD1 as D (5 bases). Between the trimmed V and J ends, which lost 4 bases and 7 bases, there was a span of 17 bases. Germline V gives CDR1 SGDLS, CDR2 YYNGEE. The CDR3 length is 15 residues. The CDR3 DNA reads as TGTGCCAGCAGCCAGGGAGGGGTAAAGGGTGAAAAACTGTTTTTT. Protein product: CASSQGGVKGEKLFF.

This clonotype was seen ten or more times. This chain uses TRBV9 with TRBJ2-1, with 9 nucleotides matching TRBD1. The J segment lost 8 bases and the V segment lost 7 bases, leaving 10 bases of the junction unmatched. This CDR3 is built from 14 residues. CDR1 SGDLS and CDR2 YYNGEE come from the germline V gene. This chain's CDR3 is CASGGGGQGDEQFF. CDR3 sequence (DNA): TGTGCCAGCGGAGGGGGGGGACAGGGAGATGAGCAGTTCTTC.

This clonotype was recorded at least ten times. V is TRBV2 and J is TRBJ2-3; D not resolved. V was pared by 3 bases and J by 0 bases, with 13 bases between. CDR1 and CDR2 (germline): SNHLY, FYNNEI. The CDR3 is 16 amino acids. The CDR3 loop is CASSDLRVLSTDTQYF. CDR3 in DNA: TGTGCCAGCAGTGATTTAAGGGTACTAAGCACAGATACGCAGTATTTT.

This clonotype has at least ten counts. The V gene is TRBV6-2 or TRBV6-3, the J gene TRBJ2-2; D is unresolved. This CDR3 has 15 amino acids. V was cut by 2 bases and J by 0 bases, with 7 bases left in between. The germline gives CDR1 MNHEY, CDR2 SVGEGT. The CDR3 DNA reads TGTGCCAGCAGTTACGTCAGCCCGAACACCGGGGAGCTGTTTTTT. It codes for CASSYVSPNTGELFF.

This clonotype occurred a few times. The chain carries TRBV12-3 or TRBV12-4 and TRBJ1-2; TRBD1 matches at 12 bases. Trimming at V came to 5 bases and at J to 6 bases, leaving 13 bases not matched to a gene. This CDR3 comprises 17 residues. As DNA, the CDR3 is TGTGCCAGCAGTCCCTGGGGGGGACAGGGGGCTTTCGATGGCTACACCTTC. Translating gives CASSPWGGQGAFDGYTF.

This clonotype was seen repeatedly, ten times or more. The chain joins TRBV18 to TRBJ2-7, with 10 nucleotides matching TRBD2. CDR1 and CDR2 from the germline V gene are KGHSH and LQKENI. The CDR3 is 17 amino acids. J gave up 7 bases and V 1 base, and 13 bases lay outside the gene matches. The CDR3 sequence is CASSPLGWRTSGQEQYF. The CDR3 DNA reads TGTGCCAGCTCACCACTGGGATGGAGGACTAGCGGACAAGAGCAGTACTTC.